This passage covers 20 T cell receptor beta chains from one sample sequenced in a study of blood T cell repertoires in COVID-19 (dated by TCRdb to between 2020 and 2021). Libraries were constructed by the immunoSEQ multiplex PCR assay. TCRdb took this table from immuneACCESS and kept in-frame rearrangements with V and J called. Such tables lack part of the clones; where checked against another copy, unresolved V genes explain under half of the gap, and the rest is unexplained. The sample includes tens of thousands of clones, with approximately 86% observed a single time. About 1.2% of the sample is in the top ten clones. The sample consisted of peripheral blood. These receptor sequences come from a man between 60 and 70 years old with acute or convalescent COVID-19.

The rearrangement uses TRBV4-1 and TRBJ1-2, with TRBD1 identical over 8 bases. This CDR3 is 19 amino acids long. CDR1 is MGHRA, CDR2 YSYEKL, per germline. Trimming at V came to 2 bases and at J to 1 base, leaving 15 bases not matched to a gene. The CDR3 sequence: CASSQSLLETGERNYGYTF. In nucleotides, the CDR3 is TGCGCCAGCAGCCAATCCCTGCTGGAGACAGGGGAACGTAACTATGGCTACACCTTC.

This chain uses TRBV5-6 with TRBJ1-2; TRBD1 matches at 7 bases. The germline V gene has CDR1 SGHDT and CDR2 YYEEEE. The trim removed 4 bases at V and 4 bases at J, leaving 13 bases unmatched. This CDR3 has 16 amino acids. Here the CDR3 reads CASSPPGTAGSYGYTF. The DNA for the CDR3 is TGTGCCAGCAGCCCTCCGGGGACAGCCGGGAGCTATGGCTACACCTTC.

The chain combines TRBV2 with TRBJ2-1; 7 bases match TRBD2. V trimming: 7 bases; J trimming: 11 bases; junction bases outside the gene matches: 20. The CDR3 is made up of 16 amino acids. The germline V gene encodes CDR1 SNHLY and CDR2 FYNNEI. CDR3: CASTPSPGLSPHQQFF. The CDR3 DNA is TGTGCCAGCACCCCATCACCGGGACTATCTCCTCATCAGCAGTTCTTC. The full variable domain, with the rest looked up from reference TRBV2 and TRBJ2-1, is EPEVTQTPSHQVTQMGQEVILRCVPISNHLYFYWYRQILGQKVEFLVSFYNNEISEKSEIFDDQFSVERPDGSNFTLKIRSTKLEDSAMYFCASTPSPGLSPHQQFFGPGTRLTVL.

The rearrangement links TRBV5-4 to TRBJ2-1; 7 bases map to TRBD1. V gave up 2 bases and J gave up 9 bases; unmatched junction bases: 11. This CDR3 has 15 amino acids. In germline, CDR1 is SGHNT, CDR2 YYREEE (reference sequence). CDR3 nucleotide sequence: TGTGCCAGCAGCTTATACCAGACAGGGCTAATTGAGCAGTTCTTC. It specifies CASSLYQTGLIEQFF.

The genes are TRBV7-6 and TRBJ2-5; 12 bases fit TRBD2. V lost 7 bases, J lost 2 bases, and 14 bases stayed unmatched. The CDR3 consists of 18 residues. Looked up from germline, CDR1 is SGHVS and CDR2 is FNYEAQ. Here the CDR3 DNA reads TGTGCCAGCAAGCAGCGACCACTAGCGGGGGGCCGACAAGAGACCCAGTACTTC. Protein sequence: CASKQRPLAGGRQETQYF.

This chain links TRBV7-8 with TRBJ2-3; TRBD2 matches 7 bases. Germline V gives CDR1 SGHVS, CDR2 FQNEAQ. The CDR3 length is 16 residues. Trimming at V came to 1 base and at J to 4 bases, leaving 8 bases not matched to a gene. This chain's CDR3 is CASSLVYRAGADTQYF. The CDR3 nucleotides read TGTGCCAGCAGCTTAGTTTATCGTGCGGGAGCAGATACGCAGTATTTT. Using reference TRBV7-8 and TRBJ2-3 for the parts outside the CDR3, the full variable domain is GAGVSQSPRYKVAKRGQDVALRCDPISGHVSLFWYQQALGQGPEFLTYFQNEAQLDKSGLPSDRFFAERPEGSVSTLKIQRTQQEDSAVYLCASSLVYRAGADTQYFGPGTRLTVL.

A note on this clone: The sample carries other DNA sequences with the same CDR3. The chain has TRBV7-2 and TRBJ2-1, with 9 bases aligning to TRBD1. In germline, CDR1 is SGHTA, CDR2 FQGNSA. The CDR3 is 15 residues long. Unmatched junction bases numbered 4, after V lost 5 bases and J lost 2 bases. CDR3 in amino acids: CASSPGQGTYNEQFF. Written as DNA, the CDR3 is TGTGCCAGCAGCCCGGGACAGGGTACCTACAATGAGCAGTTCTTC.

The chain links TRBV19 to TRBJ2-1; the D is unclear. V was pared by 4 bases and J by 0 bases, with 7 bases between. The CDR3 runs 14 residues. The V gene's germline CDR1 is LNHDA and CDR2 SQIVND (reference sequence). This CDR3 is CASSTASSYNEQFF. The CDR3 DNA follows: TGTGCCAGTAGTACAGCGAGCTCCTACAATGAGCAGTTCTTC.

This clone was picked up a small number of times. V gene TRBV11-2 combines with J gene TRBJ2-3; the match to TRBD2 covers 7 bases. This CDR3 spans 15 amino acids. The germline gives CDR1 SGHAT, CDR2 FQNNGV. Trimming removed 5 bases from V and 4 bases from J; junction bases left unmatched: 9. The CDR3: CASSPRVSGADTQYF. In nucleotides, the CDR3 is TGTGCCAGCAGCCCGAGGGTGAGCGGGGCAGATACGCAGTATTTT.

This clone was counted once. CDR3 in amino acids: CASSLLNSNYGYTF. The CDR3 DNA reads as TGTGCCAGCAGCTTGTTAAACAGTAACTATGGCTACACCTTC. The chain joins TRBV5-5 to TRBJ1-2; no reliable D call. With 1 base removed from V and 1 base from J, the gap between germline ends came to 8 bases. This CDR3 region has 14 residues. The V gene's germline CDR1 is SGHKS and CDR2 YYEKEE (reference sequence).

The J gene is TRBJ2-7, the V gene TRBV6-5, with 10 positions matching TRBD1. The V and J ends lost 5 bases and 3 bases, in that order; junction bases with no gene match: 7. The germline V gene has CDR1 MNHEY and CDR2 SVGAGI. The CDR3 contains 15 residues. The CDR3 sequence: CASSPRDRGLYEQYF. Written as DNA, the CDR3 is TGTGCCAGCAGTCCTCGGGACAGGGGCCTCTACGAGCAGTACTTC.

This chain joins TRBV2 and TRBJ1-4; 8 bases match TRBD1. The J segment lost 7 bases and the V segment lost 4 bases, leaving 5 bases of the junction unmatched. The CDR3 totals 14 residues. Germline-derived CDR1 and CDR2 are SNHLY and FYNNEI. CDR3 in DNA: TGTGCCAGCAGTGTTGACAGGGGAAGTGAAAAACTGTTTTTT. Translated, it gives CASSVDRGSEKLFF.

J is TRBJ1-6 and V is TRBV5-1; D is possibly TRBD1 (6 bases). The CDR3 sequence is 19 residues long. Trimming took off 0 bases at V and 0 bases at J, with 16 bases between the two ends. Germline lookup yields CDR1 SGHRS and CDR2 YFSETQ. The CDR3 nucleotides read TGCGCCAGCAGCTTGGTTTCAGGGGTCGGAAGCTCCTATAATTCACCCCTCCACTTT. Translated: CASSLVSGVGSSYNSPLHF.

CDR3 nucleotides: TGTGCCAGCAGTGAATATACGGGGACTAACTATGGCTACACCTTC. Its translation: CASSEYTGTNYGYTF. The gene calls are TRBV25-1 and TRBJ1-2; D gene ambiguous. The germline V gene encodes CDR1 MGHDK and CDR2 SYGVNS. The germline V and J ends were trimmed by 0 bases and 0 bases, with 8 bases remaining between them. The CDR3 runs to 15 residues.

This clone showed up just a few times. The chain has TRBV7-9 and TRBJ1-1; weak D call: TRBD1 (6 bases). The V and J ends lost 2 bases and 0 bases respectively, with 16 bases between them. In germline, CDR1 is SEHNR, CDR2 FQNEAQ (reference sequence). The CDR3 has 17 residues. CDR3 protein: CASSLLPGARLNTEAFF. DNA of the CDR3: TGTGCCAGCAGCTTACTTCCAGGGGCGAGGTTGAACACTGAAGCTTTCTTT.

This clone was counted once. CDR3 nucleotide sequence: TGTGCCAGCAGCGTAGACCCTAGCGGGGGGGCCGGGGATGAGCAGTTCTTC. Amino acid sequence: CASSVDPSGGAGDEQFF. The chain carries TRBV9 and TRBJ2-1, with 12 bases fitting TRBD2. This CDR3 contains 17 residues. Per the germline V gene, CDR1 is SGDLS and CDR2 is YYNGEE. The V segment lost 0 bases and the J segment 8 bases; nucleotides outside the gene matches: 9.

A single count supports this clone. The chain carries TRBV5-4 and TRBJ2-7, with 11 bases fitting TRBD2. The germline V gene has CDR1 SGHNT and CDR2 YYREEE (reference sequence). The trim removed 7 bases at V and 0 bases at J, leaving 6 bases unmatched. The CDR3 loop spans 15 amino acids. CDR3 nucleotides: TGTGCCAGCGGCTCTAGCGGGGGGCTCTCCTACGAGCAGTACTTC. Its translation is CASGSSGGLSYEQYF.

The chain has TRBV7-9 and TRBJ2-5; 7 bases agree with TRBD2. The germline CDR1 and CDR2 sequences are SEHNR and FQNEAQ (reference sequence). Trimming took 5 bases from V and 5 from J; bases not matched to a gene: 8. The CDR3 runs to 14 residues. Written as DNA, the CDR3 is TGTGCCAGCAGCGATTCGGGACTACCGGAGACCCAGTACTTC. Translated: CASSDSGLPETQYF.

The chain has TRBV3-1 (or the pseudogene TRBV3-2) and TRBJ2-2; a weak D match, TRBD1 (6 bases). The CDR3 covers 15 residues. Germline loops: CDR1 LGHDT, CDR2 YNNKEL (reference sequence). Trimming pared 6 bases from V and 3 bases from J, leaving 14 bases between. In DNA, the CDR3 is TGTGCCAGCAGGTACAGGGATTTGGACACCGGGGAGCTGTTTTTT. Protein sequence: CASRYRDLDTGELFF.

The chain links TRBV28 to TRBJ1-2, with 7 bases that match TRBD1. This CDR3 contains 13 residues. In germline, CDR1 is MDHEN, CDR2 SYDVKM. Trimming at V came to 9 bases and at J to 4 bases, leaving 8 bases not matched to a gene. The CDR3 nucleotides are TGTGCCAGTGGAGGGGGCGCAGGCTATGGCTACACCTTC. The encoded protein is CASGGGAGYGYTF.